The 13 T cell receptor beta chains listed next were all sequenced from one sample in a study of T cell responses to AZD1222 COVID-19 vaccine. Sequencing was performed with immunoSEQ multiplex PCR; in TCRdb, only in-frame clones are kept and a portion is missing. The sample carries about 150,000 clones, 90% to 95% recorded once. The source was peripheral blood, collected on day 0 of AZD1222 vaccination. The receptors shown here come from an adult in good health.

The chain carries TRBV11-3 and TRBJ2-7; D unclear. V lost 0 bases to trimming and J lost 1 base, with 1 base between them. The CDR3 has 12 residues. Per the germline V gene, CDR1 is SGHNT and CDR2 is YENEEA. The CDR3 spells CASSLDSYEQYF. The CDR3 DNA reads TGTGCCAGCAGCTTAGATTCCTACGAGCAGTACTTC.

J is TRBJ2-3 and V is TRBV5-1; D is undetermined. The CDR3 has 14 residues. The V end was cut by 0 bases, the J end by 5 bases, with 10 bases between. Germline V gives CDR1 SGHRS, CDR2 YFSETQ. The CDR3 is CASSLDTPRDTQYF. The CDR3 coding sequence is TGCGCCAGCAGCTTGGACACCCCGAGAGATACGCAGTATTTT.

The chain carries TRBV7-9 and TRBJ2-2, with D possibly TRBD2 on 5 matching bases. CDR3 length equals 17 residues. The V end lost 1 base, the J end lost 4 bases, and 16 bases lay between the germline ends. Germline loops: CDR1 SEHNR, CDR2 FQNEAQ (reference sequence). The CDR3 here is CASSLGPQGSSTGELFF. The CDR3 DNA reads as TGTGCCAGCAGCTTAGGCCCGCAAGGGAGTAGCACCGGGGAGCTGTTTTTT. Combining the CDR3 with reference TRBV7-9 and TRBJ2-2 gives the whole variable domain DTGVSQNPRHKITKRGQNVTFRCDPISEHNRLYWYRQTLGQGPEFLTYFQNEAQLEKSRLLSDRFSAERPKGSFSTLEIQRTEQGDSAMYLCASSLGPQGSSTGELFFGEGSRLTVL.

The rearrangement joins TRBV6-5 to TRBJ1-5, with a possible D match to TRBD1 (5 bases). Germline-derived CDR1 and CDR2 are MNHEY and SVGAGI. The CDR3 is 13 residues long. Trimming cost V 7 bases and J 7 bases, with 14 bases left between them. The CDR3 sequence: CASMGPADQPQHF. The CDR3 DNA sequence: TGTGCCAGCATGGGACCAGCAGACCAGCCCCAGCATTTT.

The rearrangement links TRBV7-8 to TRBJ2-1, with TRBD2 as a possible D gene (5 bases). This CDR3 is 13 amino acids long. Germline assignment: CDR1 SGHVS and CDR2 FQNEAQ. Trimming left V 5 bases short and J 8 bases short, with 13 bases between. This chain's CDR3 is CASSRRPRDEQFF. Here the CDR3 DNA reads TGTGCCAGCAGCCGGAGGCCTCGCGATGAGCAGTTCTTC.

This chain uses TRBV12-3 or TRBV12-4 with TRBJ2-7, with a tentative D call TRBD1 (5 bases). V shed 7 bases and J shed 3 bases, with 13 bases lying between them. This CDR3 contains 13 residues. This CDR3 is CASTHGASYEQYF. The CDR3 DNA follows: TGTGCCAGCACTCATGGGGCGAGCTACGAGCAGTACTTC.

The chain is built from TRBV19 and TRBJ2-1, with 9 positions matching TRBD2. Trimming cost V 4 bases and J 6 bases; bases outside gene matches: 10. The CDR3 sequence is 16 residues long. Germline lookup yields CDR1 LNHDA and CDR2 SQIVND (reference sequence). The CDR3 coding sequence is TGTGCCAGTAGTAGCGGGAGGGCCTGGGTCAGCAATGAGCAGTTCTTC. Translated, it gives CASSSGRAWVSNEQFF.

The J gene is TRBJ1-1, the V gene TRBV5-1; tentatively, D is TRBD1 (5 bases). CDR3 length equals 15 residues. From germline, CDR1 is SGHRS and CDR2 YFSETQ. V lost 4 bases and J 5 bases, leaving 18 bases between the germline ends. In DNA form, the CDR3 reads TGCGCCAGCAGCCCCCGGGAGGGGCGGGGGACTGAAGCTTTCTTT. Encoded protein: CASSPREGRGTEAFF. The full variable domain, its missing parts supplied by reference TRBV5-1 and TRBJ1-1, is KAGVTQTPRYLIKTRGQQVTLSCSPISGHRSVSWYQQTPGQGLQFLFEYFSETQRNKGNFPGRFSGRQFSNSRSEMNVSTLELGDSALYLCASSPREGRGTEAFFGQGTRLTVV.

This CDR3 is CATSRGGPGPEAFF. DNA for the CDR3: TGTGCCACCAGCAGAGGGGGGCCGGGCCCTGAAGCTTTCTTT. The chain recombines TRBV15 with TRBJ1-1; D is perhaps TRBD1 (6 bases). This CDR3 comprises 14 residues. V lost 1 base to trimming and J lost 6 bases, with 12 bases between them. The germline V gene has CDR1 LNHNV and CDR2 YYDKDF (reference sequence).

V usage is TRBV28 and J usage is TRBJ2-6; TRBD2 is a possible D gene (5 bases). The ends were cut back, 5 bases at V and 6 bases at J, with 17 bases in the middle. The germline gives CDR1 MDHEN, CDR2 SYDVKM. The CDR3 runs to 16 residues. The CDR3 spells CASSRLQDWEANVLTF. The CDR3 DNA is TGTGCCAGCAGTCGGCTTCAGGACTGGGAGGCCAACGTCCTGACTTTC.

CDR3 bases: TGTGCCAGCAGCTTAGCAGGGACTAGCGCCGCATCGGCGCAGTACTTC. It translates to CASSLAGTSAASAQYF. The chain uses TRBV11-2 and TRBJ2-7; TRBD2 matches at 10 bases. Germline V gene lookup returns CDR1 SGHAT and CDR2 FQNNGV. This CDR3 has 16 amino acids. After removal of 1 base from V and 9 bases from J, the junction contained 12 bases not matched to a gene.

The V call is TRBV15, the J call TRBJ2-2, with D possibly TRBD2 on 5 matching bases. There are 16 residues in the CDR3. Trimming removed 3 bases from V and 0 bases from J, with 11 bases in between. Looked up from germline, CDR1 is LNHNV and CDR2 is YYDKDF (reference sequence). The CDR3 protein is CATSSRGAANTGELFF. In nucleotides, the CDR3 is TGTGCCACCAGCAGTCGGGGTGCCGCGAACACCGGGGAGCTGTTTTTT.

This chain uses TRBV28 with TRBJ1-2; 7 nucleotides match TRBD1. V trimming: 5 bases; J trimming: 4 bases; junction bases outside the gene matches: 10. Germline CDR1 is MDHEN and CDR2 is SYDVKM. This CDR3 has 15 amino acids. The CDR3 DNA reads as TGTGCCAGCAGTACCTACAGAGGGGGCGCCTATGGCTACACCTTC. Its translation is CASSTYRGGAYGYTF.